This TCR beta chain derives from a study of T cell responses to AZD1222 COVID-19 vaccine. Trimming cost V 5 bases and J 5 bases; bases outside gene matches: 12. Germline V gene sequence: CDR1 MDHEN, CDR2 SYDVKM. The CDR3 covers 16 residues. The count of this clone is one. Clones were sequenced by immunoSEQ multiplex PCR, and TCRdb holds only the in-frame ones, with some missing. Among roughly 120,000 clones listed, nearly 90% were seen once. Sequencing used peripheral blood, obtained on day 0 of AZD1222 vaccination. The TCR originated in an adult in good health. V usage is TRBV28 and J usage is TRBJ2-7; TRBD2 agrees at 10 bases. In nucleotides, the CDR3 is TGTGCCAGCAGTCCACCAGCGGGAGGGGGCCGCAACGAGCAGTACTTC. Protein sequence: CASSPPAGGGRNEQYF. Based on the CDR3 plus reference TRBV28 and TRBJ2-7, the full variable domain is DVKVTQSSRYLVKRTGEKVFLECVQDMDHENMFWYRQDPGLGLRLIYFSYDVKMKEKGDIPEGYSVSREKKERFSLILESASTNQTSMYLCASSPPAGGGRNEQYFGPGTRLTVT.